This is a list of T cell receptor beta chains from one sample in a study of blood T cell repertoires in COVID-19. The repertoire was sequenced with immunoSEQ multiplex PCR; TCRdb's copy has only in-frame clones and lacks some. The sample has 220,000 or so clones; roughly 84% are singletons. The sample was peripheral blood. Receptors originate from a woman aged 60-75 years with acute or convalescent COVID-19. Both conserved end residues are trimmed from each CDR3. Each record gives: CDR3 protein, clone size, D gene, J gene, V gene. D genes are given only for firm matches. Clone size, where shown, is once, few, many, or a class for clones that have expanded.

CDR3aa: ASSDLNRGQGIGELF; abundance: .; d_gene: TRBD1; j_gene: TRBJ2-2; v_gene: TRBV2
CDR3aa: ASSVGLGAVNTEAF; abundance: few; d_gene: .; j_gene: TRBJ1-1; v_gene: TRBV9
CDR3aa: ASSLSVGQGGAGELF; abundance: .; d_gene: TRBD1; j_gene: TRBJ2-2; v_gene: TRBV5-4
CDR3aa: ASSIGTSGTDTQY; abundance: .; d_gene: TRBD2; j_gene: TRBJ2-3; v_gene: TRBV19
CDR3aa: ASSQSSGGHYEQY; abundance: .; d_gene: TRBD1; j_gene: TRBJ2-7; v_gene: TRBV14
CDR3aa: ASSPQRKTDGGSNTIY; abundance: .; d_gene: .; j_gene: TRBJ1-3; v_gene: TRBV18
CDR3aa: ASNANGDNNYGYT; abundance: .; d_gene: .; j_gene: TRBJ1-2; v_gene: TRBV9
CDR3aa: ASSLGQGGNTIY; abundance: .; d_gene: TRBD1; j_gene: TRBJ1-3; v_gene: TRBV5-6
CDR3aa: ASNSTGTSGDVDEQF; abundance: .; d_gene: TRBD2; j_gene: TRBJ2-1; v_gene: TRBV7-2
CDR3aa: ASSSPPGDIYGYT; abundance: .; d_gene: .; j_gene: TRBJ1-2; v_gene: TRBV28
CDR3aa: ASSTISYGYT; abundance: few; d_gene: .; j_gene: TRBJ1-2; v_gene: TRBV9
CDR3aa: ASSDGQGMAEAF; abundance: .; d_gene: .; j_gene: TRBJ1-1; v_gene: TRBV25-1
CDR3aa: ASRPGGGRQVGYT; abundance: .; d_gene: .; j_gene: TRBJ1-2; v_gene: TRBV6-5
CDR3aa: ASSNNRGIGYGYT; abundance: .; d_gene: TRBD1; j_gene: TRBJ1-2; v_gene: TRBV18
CDR3aa: AWSVGAGVGYT; abundance: once; d_gene: .; j_gene: TRBJ1-2; v_gene: TRBV30
CDR3aa: ASSQDYDRGVNEQF; abundance: .; d_gene: TRBD1; j_gene: TRBJ2-1; v_gene: TRBV4-2
CDR3aa: ASSLGDRVVYGYT; abundance: .; d_gene: TRBD1; j_gene: TRBJ1-2; v_gene: TRBV7-2
CDR3aa: ASRWGGPSTGELF; abundance: .; d_gene: .; j_gene: TRBJ2-2; v_gene: TRBV3-1/TRBV3-2
CDR3aa: ASSVGTLQETQY; abundance: few; d_gene: .; j_gene: TRBJ2-5; v_gene: TRBV9
CDR3aa: AWSEGQGLTEAF; abundance: .; d_gene: TRBD1; j_gene: TRBJ1-1; v_gene: TRBV30
CDR3aa: ASSFGAGQGAWEQY; abundance: .; d_gene: TRBD1; j_gene: TRBJ2-7; v_gene: TRBV28
CDR3aa: SARGDGGAF; abundance: .; d_gene: .; j_gene: TRBJ1-1; v_gene: TRBV29-1
CDR3aa: ASSPAGYTEAF; abundance: .; d_gene: .; j_gene: TRBJ1-1; v_gene: TRBV12-3/TRBV12-4
CDR3aa: ASSFSSPSVAF; abundance: .; d_gene: .; j_gene: TRBJ1-1; v_gene: TRBV7-9
CDR3aa: ASSVEGRKGYT; abundance: few; d_gene: .; j_gene: TRBJ1-2; v_gene: TRBV9
CDR3aa: SVGRVNEQF; abundance: .; d_gene: .; j_gene: TRBJ2-1; v_gene: TRBV29-1
CDR3aa: ASSVDRVYGYT; abundance: few; d_gene: TRBD1; j_gene: TRBJ1-2; v_gene: TRBV5-4
CDR3aa: ASSLPQIAKNIQY; abundance: .; d_gene: .; j_gene: TRBJ2-4; v_gene: TRBV28
CDR3aa: ATSRGAGLPQETQY; abundance: .; d_gene: TRBD2; j_gene: TRBJ2-5; v_gene: TRBV15
CDR3aa: ASSLETGKWETQY; abundance: .; d_gene: TRBD1; j_gene: TRBJ2-5; v_gene: TRBV7-2
CDR3aa: ASSVDPSGNSYEQY; abundance: .; d_gene: TRBD2; j_gene: TRBJ2-7; v_gene: TRBV9
CDR3aa: ASSSLTGQYGYT; abundance: .; d_gene: TRBD1; j_gene: TRBJ1-2; v_gene: TRBV7-9
CDR3aa: STGHPSGELF; abundance: few; d_gene: .; j_gene: TRBJ2-2; v_gene: TRBV29-1
CDR3aa: ASSKGRQGLNTEAF; abundance: .; d_gene: TRBD1; j_gene: TRBJ1-1; v_gene: TRBV18
CDR3aa: ASSLVAGGYNEQF; abundance: .; d_gene: TRBD2; j_gene: TRBJ2-1; v_gene: TRBV7-6
CDR3aa: ASSQAGTLSTNEKLF; abundance: .; d_gene: .; j_gene: TRBJ1-4; v_gene: TRBV14
CDR3aa: ASSQSSGGTDTQY; abundance: .; d_gene: TRBD2; j_gene: TRBJ2-3; v_gene: TRBV4-2
CDR3aa: ASSQFRTGEGDSPLH; abundance: .; d_gene: TRBD1; j_gene: TRBJ1-6; v_gene: TRBV4-1
CDR3aa: ASRAGGSNSPLH; abundance: .; d_gene: .; j_gene: TRBJ1-6; v_gene: TRBV6-5